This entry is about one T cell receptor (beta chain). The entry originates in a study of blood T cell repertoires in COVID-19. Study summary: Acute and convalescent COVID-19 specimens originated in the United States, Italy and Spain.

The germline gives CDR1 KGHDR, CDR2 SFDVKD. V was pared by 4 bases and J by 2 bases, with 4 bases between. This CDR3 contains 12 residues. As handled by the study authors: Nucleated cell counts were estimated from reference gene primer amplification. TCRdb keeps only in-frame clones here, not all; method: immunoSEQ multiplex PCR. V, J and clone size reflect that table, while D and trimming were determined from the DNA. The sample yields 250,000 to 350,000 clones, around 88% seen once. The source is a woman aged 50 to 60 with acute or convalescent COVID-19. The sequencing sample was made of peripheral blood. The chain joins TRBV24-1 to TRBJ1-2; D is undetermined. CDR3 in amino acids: CATSDGNYGYTF. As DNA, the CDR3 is TGTGCCACCAGTGACGGGAACTATGGCTACACCTTC.